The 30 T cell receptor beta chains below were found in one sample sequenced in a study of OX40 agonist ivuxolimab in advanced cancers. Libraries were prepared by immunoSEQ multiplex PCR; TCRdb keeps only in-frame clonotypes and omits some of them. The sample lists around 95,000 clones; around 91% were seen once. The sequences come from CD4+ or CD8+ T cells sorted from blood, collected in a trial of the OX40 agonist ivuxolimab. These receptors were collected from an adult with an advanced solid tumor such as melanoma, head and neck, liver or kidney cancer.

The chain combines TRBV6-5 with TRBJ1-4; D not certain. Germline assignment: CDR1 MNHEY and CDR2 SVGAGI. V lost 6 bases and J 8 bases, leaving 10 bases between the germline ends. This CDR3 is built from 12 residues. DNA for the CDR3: TGTGCCAGCAGCGCCGGGCGAGAAAAACTGTTTTTT. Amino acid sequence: CASSAGREKLFF.

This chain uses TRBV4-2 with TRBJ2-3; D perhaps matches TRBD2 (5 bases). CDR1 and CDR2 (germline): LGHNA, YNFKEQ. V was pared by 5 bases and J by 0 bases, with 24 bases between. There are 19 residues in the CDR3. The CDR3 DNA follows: TGTGCCAGCAGCGGTAGAGTAGGACGGCGGGCTTCAAGCACAGATACGCAGTATTTT. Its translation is CASSGRVGRRASSTDTQYF.

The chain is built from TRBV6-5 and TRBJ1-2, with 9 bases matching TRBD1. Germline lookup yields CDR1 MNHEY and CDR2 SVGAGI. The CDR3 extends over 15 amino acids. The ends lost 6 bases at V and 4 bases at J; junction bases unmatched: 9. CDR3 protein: CASRGQGLRSYGYTF. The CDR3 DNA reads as TGTGCCAGCAGAGGACAGGGGTTGAGGAGCTATGGCTACACCTTC.

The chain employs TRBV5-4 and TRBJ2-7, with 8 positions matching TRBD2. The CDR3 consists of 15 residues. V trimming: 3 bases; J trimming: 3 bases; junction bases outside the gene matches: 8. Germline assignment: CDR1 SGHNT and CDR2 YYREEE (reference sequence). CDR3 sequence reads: CASSSPGSGDYEQYF. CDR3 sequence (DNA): TGTGCCAGCAGCTCCCCCGGTAGCGGGGACTACGAGCAGTACTTC.

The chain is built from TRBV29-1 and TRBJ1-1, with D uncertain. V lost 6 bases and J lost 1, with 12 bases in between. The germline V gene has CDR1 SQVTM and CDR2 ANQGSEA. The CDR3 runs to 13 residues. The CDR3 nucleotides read TGCAGCGTCCTTAACGACGGGAACACTGAAGCTTTCTTT. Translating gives CSVLNDGNTEAFF.

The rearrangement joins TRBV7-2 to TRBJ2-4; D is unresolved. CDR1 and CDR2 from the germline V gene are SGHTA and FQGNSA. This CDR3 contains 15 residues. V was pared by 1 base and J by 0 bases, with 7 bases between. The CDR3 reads CASSLGAVAKNIQYF. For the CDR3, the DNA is TGTGCCAGCAGCTTAGGGGCCGTAGCCAAAAACATTCAGTACTTC.

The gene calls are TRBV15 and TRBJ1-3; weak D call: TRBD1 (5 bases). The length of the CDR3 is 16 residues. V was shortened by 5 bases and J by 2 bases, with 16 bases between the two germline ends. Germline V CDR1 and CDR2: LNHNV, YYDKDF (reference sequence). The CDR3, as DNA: TGTGCCACCAGCGGCACTACAGGCAGACCTGGAAACACCATATATTTT. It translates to CATSGTTGRPGNTIYF.

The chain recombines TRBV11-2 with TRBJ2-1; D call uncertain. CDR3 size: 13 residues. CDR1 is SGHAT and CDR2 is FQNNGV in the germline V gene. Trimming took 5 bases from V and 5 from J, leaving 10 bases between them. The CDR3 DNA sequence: TGTGCCAGCAGCCTCGGTCGTAACAATGAGCAGTTCTTC. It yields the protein CASSLGRNNEQFF.

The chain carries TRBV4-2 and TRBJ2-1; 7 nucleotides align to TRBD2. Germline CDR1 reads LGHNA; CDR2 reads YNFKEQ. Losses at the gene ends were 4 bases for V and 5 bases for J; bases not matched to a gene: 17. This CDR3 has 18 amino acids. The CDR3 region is CASSPLRGAGTTDNEQFF. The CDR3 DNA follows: TGTGCCAGCAGCCCTCTCAGAGGCGCCGGGACTACGGACAATGAGCAGTTCTTC.

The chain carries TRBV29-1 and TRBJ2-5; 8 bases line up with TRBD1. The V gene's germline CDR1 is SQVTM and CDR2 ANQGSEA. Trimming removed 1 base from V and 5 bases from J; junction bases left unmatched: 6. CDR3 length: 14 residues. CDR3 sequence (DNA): TGCAGCGTTGAAGGGGACAGGTCTGCTGAGACCCAGTACTTC. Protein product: CSVEGDRSAETQYF. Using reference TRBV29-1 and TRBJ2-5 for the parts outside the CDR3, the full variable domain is SAVISQKPSRDICQRGTSLTIQCQVDSQVTMMFWYRQQPGQSLTLIATANQGSEATYESGFVIDKFPISRPNLTFSTLTVSNMSPEDSSIYLCSVEGDRSAETQYFGPGTRLLVL.

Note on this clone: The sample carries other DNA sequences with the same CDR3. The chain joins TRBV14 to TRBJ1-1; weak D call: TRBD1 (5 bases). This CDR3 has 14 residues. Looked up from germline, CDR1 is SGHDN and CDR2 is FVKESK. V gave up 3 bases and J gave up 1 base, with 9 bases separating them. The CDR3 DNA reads TGTGCCAGCAGCCAGCCCGGACAGAACACTGAAGCTTTCTTT. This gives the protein CASSQPGQNTEAFF.

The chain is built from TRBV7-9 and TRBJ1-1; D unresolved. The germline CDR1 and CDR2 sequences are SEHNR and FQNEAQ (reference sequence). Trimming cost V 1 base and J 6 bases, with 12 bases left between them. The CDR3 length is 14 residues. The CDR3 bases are TGTGCCAGCAGCTTAGAACCGGGCAGAGCTGAAGCTTTCTTT. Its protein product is CASSLEPGRAEAFF.

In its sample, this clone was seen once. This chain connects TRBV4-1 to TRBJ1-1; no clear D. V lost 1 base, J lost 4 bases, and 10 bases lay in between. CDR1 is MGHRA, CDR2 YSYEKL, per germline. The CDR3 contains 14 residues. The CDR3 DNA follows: TGCGCCAGCAGCCAAGTGGTCCCCGGCACTGAAGCTTTCTTT. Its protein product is CASSQVVPGTEAFF.

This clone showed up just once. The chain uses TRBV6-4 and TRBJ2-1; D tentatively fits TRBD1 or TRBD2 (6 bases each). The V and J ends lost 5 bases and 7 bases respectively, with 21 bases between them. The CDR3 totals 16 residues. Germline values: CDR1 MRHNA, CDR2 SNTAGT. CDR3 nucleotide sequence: TGTGCCAGCAGTCACGGGGGCCCGCAAAGGGTAAATGAGCAGTTCTTC. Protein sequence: CASSHGGPQRVNEQFF.

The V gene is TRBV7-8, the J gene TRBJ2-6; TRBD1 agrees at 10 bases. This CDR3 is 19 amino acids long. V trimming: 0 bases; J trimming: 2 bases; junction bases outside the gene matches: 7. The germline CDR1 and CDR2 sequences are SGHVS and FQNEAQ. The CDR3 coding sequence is TGTGCCAGCAGCTTAGCCCGGGACAGGGGCCTCGCTGGGGCCAACGTCCTGACTTTC. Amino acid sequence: CASSLARDRGLAGANVLTF. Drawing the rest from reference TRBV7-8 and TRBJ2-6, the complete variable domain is GAGVSQSPRYKVAKRGQDVALRCDPISGHVSLFWYQQALGQGPEFLTYFQNEAQLDKSGLPSDRFFAERPEGSVSTLKIQRTQQEDSAVYLCASSLARDRGLAGANVLTFGAGSRLTVL.

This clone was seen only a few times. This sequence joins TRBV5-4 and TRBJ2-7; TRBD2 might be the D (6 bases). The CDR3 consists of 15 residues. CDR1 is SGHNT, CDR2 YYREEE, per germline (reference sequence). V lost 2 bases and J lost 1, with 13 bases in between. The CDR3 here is CASSFRGGRSYEQYF. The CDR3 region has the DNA TGTGCCAGCAGCTTTAGGGGAGGAAGGTCCTACGAGCAGTACTTC. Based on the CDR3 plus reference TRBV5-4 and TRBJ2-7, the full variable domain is ETGVTQSPTHLIKTRGQQVTLRCSSQSGHNTVSWYQQALGQGPQFIFQYYREEENGRGNFPPRFSGLQFPNYSSELNVNALELDDSALYLCASSFRGGRSYEQYFGPGTRLTVT.

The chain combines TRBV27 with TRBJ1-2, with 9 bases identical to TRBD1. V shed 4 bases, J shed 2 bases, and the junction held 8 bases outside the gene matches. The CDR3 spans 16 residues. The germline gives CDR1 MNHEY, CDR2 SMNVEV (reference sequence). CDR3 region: CASSYAPGQGNYGYTF. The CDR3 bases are TGTGCCAGCAGTTACGCCCCCGGACAGGGGAACTATGGCTACACCTTC.

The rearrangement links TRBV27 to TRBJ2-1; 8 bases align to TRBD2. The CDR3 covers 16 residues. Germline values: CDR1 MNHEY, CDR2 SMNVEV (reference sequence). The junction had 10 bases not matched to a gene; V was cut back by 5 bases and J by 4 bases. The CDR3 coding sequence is TGTGCCAGCAGTAACTCTCGGCGGGGGGTATACAATGAGCAGTTCTTC. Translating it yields CASSNSRRGVYNEQFF.

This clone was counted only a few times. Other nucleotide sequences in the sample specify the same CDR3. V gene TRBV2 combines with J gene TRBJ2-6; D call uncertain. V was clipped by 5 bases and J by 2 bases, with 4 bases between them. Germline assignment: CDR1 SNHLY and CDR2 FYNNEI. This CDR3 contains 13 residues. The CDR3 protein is CASSSPGANVLTF. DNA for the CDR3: TGTGCCAGCAGTTCCCCTGGGGCCAACGTCCTGACTTTC.

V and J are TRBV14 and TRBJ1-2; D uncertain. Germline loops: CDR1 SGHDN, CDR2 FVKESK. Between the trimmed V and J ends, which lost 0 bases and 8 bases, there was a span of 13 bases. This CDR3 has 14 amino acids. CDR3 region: CASSQEATLGGYTF. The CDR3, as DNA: TGTGCCAGCAGCCAAGAGGCGACCCTAGGCGGCTACACCTTC.

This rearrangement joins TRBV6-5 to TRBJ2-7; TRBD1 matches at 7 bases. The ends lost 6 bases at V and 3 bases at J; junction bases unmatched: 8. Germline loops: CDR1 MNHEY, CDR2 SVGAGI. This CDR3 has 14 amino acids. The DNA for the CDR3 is TGTGCCAGCAGGGATCCGGACAGGCGCTACGAGCAGTACTTC. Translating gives CASRDPDRRYEQYF.

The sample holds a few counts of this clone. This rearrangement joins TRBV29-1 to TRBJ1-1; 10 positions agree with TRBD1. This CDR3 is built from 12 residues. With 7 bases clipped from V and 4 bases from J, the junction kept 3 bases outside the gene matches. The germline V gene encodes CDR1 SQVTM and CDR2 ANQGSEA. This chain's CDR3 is CSADRGSTEAFF. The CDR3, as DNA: TGCAGCGCGGACAGGGGGTCCACTGAAGCTTTCTTT.

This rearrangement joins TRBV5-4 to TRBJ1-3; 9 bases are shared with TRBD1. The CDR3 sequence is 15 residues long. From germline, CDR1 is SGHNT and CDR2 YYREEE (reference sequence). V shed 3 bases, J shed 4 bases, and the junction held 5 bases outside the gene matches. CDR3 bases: TGTGCCAGCAGCTGGGGACAGGGCTCCGGAAACACCATATATTTT. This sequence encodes CASSWGQGSGNTIYF.

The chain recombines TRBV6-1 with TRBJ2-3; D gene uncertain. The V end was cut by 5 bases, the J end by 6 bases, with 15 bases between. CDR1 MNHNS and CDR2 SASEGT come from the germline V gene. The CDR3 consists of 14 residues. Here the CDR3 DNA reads TGTGCCAGCAGTCCCCAACCTACGAGGGATACGCAGTATTTT. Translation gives CASSPQPTRDTQYF.

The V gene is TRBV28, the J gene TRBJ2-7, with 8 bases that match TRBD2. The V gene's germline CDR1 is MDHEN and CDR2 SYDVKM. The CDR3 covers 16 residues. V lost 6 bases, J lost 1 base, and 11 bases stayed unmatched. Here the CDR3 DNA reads TGTGCCAGCAGCCTCCCCGTAGCGGGATTATCCTACGAGCAGTACTTC. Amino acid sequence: CASSLPVAGLSYEQYF.

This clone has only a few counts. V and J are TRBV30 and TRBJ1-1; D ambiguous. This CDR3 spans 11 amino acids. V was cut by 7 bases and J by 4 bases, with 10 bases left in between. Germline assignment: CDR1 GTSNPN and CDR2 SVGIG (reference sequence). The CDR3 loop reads CASQRSTEAFF. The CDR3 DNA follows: TGTGCCTCACAAAGATCCACTGAAGCTTTCTTT. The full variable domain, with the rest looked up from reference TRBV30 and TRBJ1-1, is SQTIHQWPATLVQPVGSPLSLECTVEGTSNPNLYWYRQAAGRGLQLLFYSVGIGQISSEVPQNLSASRPQDRQFILSSKKLLLSDSGFYLCASQRSTEAFFGQGTRLTVV.

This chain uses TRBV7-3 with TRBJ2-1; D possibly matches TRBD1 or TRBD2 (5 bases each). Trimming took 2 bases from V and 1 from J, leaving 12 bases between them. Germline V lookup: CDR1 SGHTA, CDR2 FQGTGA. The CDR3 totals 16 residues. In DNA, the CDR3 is TGTGCCAGCAGCTTACTGGGGACGCTTTCCTACAATGAGCAGTTCTTC. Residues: CASSLLGTLSYNEQFF.

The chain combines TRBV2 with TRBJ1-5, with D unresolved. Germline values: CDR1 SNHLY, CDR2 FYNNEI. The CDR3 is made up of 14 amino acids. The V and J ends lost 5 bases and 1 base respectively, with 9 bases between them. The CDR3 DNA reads TGTGCCAGCAGTTCCGGGGTAAGCAATCAGCCCCAGCATTTT. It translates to CASSSGVSNQPQHF. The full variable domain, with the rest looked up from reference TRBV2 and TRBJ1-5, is EPEVTQTPSHQVTQMGQEVILRCVPISNHLYFYWYRQILGQKVEFLVSFYNNEISEKSEIFDDQFSVERPDGSNFTLKIRSTKLEDSAMYFCASSSGVSNQPQHFGDGTRLSIL.

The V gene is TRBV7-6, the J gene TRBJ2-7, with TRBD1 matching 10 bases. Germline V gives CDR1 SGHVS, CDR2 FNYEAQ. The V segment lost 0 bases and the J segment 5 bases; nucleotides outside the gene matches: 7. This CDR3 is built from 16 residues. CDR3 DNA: TGTGCCAGCAGCTTAGCGCGGGGACAGGGGCTCAACGAGCAGTACTTC. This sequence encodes CASSLARGQGLNEQYF.

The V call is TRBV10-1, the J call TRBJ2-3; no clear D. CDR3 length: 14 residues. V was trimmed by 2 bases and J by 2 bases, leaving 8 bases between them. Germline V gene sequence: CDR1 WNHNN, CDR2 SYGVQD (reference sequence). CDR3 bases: TGCGCCAGCAGTGAGCCGAGAAACACAGATACGCAGTATTTT. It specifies CASSEPRNTDTQYF.